The 26 T cell receptor beta chains reported below all come from one sample, sequenced in a study of blood T cell repertoires in COVID-19. Assay used: immunoSEQ multiplex PCR; TCRdb lists only in-frame clones, some missing. This table has around 100,000 clones, about 87% appearing once. The material sequenced was peripheral blood. The receptors were sampled from a man aged 50 to 60 with active or convalescent COVID-19.

The V gene is TRBV25-1, the J gene TRBJ1-5; D may be TRBD1 (5 bases). V shed 1 base and J shed 4 bases, with 11 bases lying between them. The germline gives CDR1 MGHDK, CDR2 SYGVNS. The CDR3 loop spans 15 amino acids. In DNA, the CDR3 is TGTGCCAGCAGTGAATTCAGGGAGGGGAATCAGCCCCAGCATTTT. Translating it yields CASSEFREGNQPQHF.

The chain employs TRBV4-1 and TRBJ2-4; D unclear. This CDR3 comprises 14 residues. Trimming removed 1 base at V and 1 base at J, with 5 bases between. CDR1 is MGHRA, CDR2 YSYEKL, per germline. The CDR3 here is CASSQAGAKNIQYF. In DNA, the CDR3 is TGCGCCAGCAGCCAAGCCGGGGCCAAAAACATTCAGTACTTC.

The chain employs TRBV25-1 and TRBJ1-4; D gene unclear. The CDR3 covers 14 residues. V shed 3 bases and J shed 7 bases, with 12 bases lying between them. CDR1 is MGHDK, CDR2 SYGVNS, per germline. CDR3 loop: CASSDWQAGEKLFF. Written as DNA, the CDR3 is TGTGCCAGCAGTGATTGGCAGGCCGGTGAAAAACTGTTTTTT. Supplemented by reference TRBV25-1 and TRBJ1-4, the full variable domain reads EADIYQTPRYLVIGTGKKITLECSQTMGHDKMYWYQQDPGMELHLIHYSYGVNSTEKGDLSSESTVSRIRTEHFPLTLESARPSHTSQYLCASSDWQAGEKLFFGSGTQLSVL.

The chain carries TRBV7-8 and TRBJ1-6, with D hard to call. V was trimmed by 4 bases and J by 6 bases, leaving 7 bases between them. Germline loops: CDR1 SGHVS, CDR2 FQNEAQ. This CDR3 comprises 13 residues. The CDR3 is CASSSTVNSPLHF. Here the CDR3 DNA reads TGTGCCAGCAGCTCCACAGTTAATTCACCCCTCCACTTT.

The chain joins TRBV7-6 to TRBJ1-3; maybe TRBD1 (6 bases). Germline V CDR1 and CDR2: SGHVS, FNYEAQ. This CDR3 has 14 amino acids. Trimming left V 5 bases short and J 2 bases short, with 10 bases between. The DNA for the CDR3 is TGTGCCAGCAGCATAACAGGGACTGGAAACACCATATATTTT. This translates into CASSITGTGNTIYF.

The rearrangement uses TRBV2 and TRBJ2-5; D ambiguous. This CDR3 spans 10 amino acids. Deletions cut 8 bases from V and 5 bases from J, with 6 bases between. CDR1 is SNHLY and CDR2 is FYNNEI in the germline V gene. CDR3 sequence (DNA): TGTGCCAGCCTGCGGGAGACCCAGTACTTC. Its protein product is CASLRETQYF.

This rearrangement joins TRBV7-2 to TRBJ1-5, with D perhaps matching TRBD1 (6 bases). The germline V and J ends were trimmed by 5 bases and 6 bases, with 11 bases remaining between them. The CDR3 contains 13 residues. In germline, CDR1 is SGHTA, CDR2 FQGNSA. CDR3 in amino acids: CASSQGFRQPQHF. The CDR3 bases are TGTGCCAGCAGCCAGGGGTTTCGTCAGCCCCAGCATTTT.

V is TRBV7-9 and J is TRBJ1-3; weak D call: TRBD1 (5 bases). The CDR3 loop spans 13 amino acids. V lost 6 bases, J lost 0 bases, and 6 bases lay in between. Germline CDR1 reads SEHNR; CDR2 reads FQNEAQ (reference sequence). The CDR3 loop reads CASRDSSGNTIYF. CDR3 DNA: TGTGCCAGCAGAGACAGCTCTGGAAACACCATATATTTT.

The chain uses TRBV7-9 and TRBJ2-2; D perhaps matches TRBD2 (6 bases). CDR1 and CDR2 (germline): SEHNR, FQNEAQ (reference sequence). This CDR3 spans 15 amino acids. V dropped 4 bases and J dropped 0 bases, with 9 bases sitting between them. As DNA, the CDR3 is TGTGCCAGCAGCTCCGCGGGAACGAACACCGGGGAGCTGTTTTTT. It codes for CASSSAGTNTGELFF.

The J gene is TRBJ2-1, the V gene TRBV10-3, with 7 positions matching TRBD1. The germline gives CDR1 ENHRY, CDR2 SYGVKD. The CDR3 is 14 residues long. The V segment lost 6 bases and the J segment 0 bases; nucleotides outside the gene matches: 2. In DNA, the CDR3 is TGTGCCATCAGGGGGGACAGCTCCTACAATGAGCAGTTCTTC. The encoded protein is CAIRGDSSYNEQFF.

The chain uses TRBV11-3 and TRBJ2-1, with TRBD2 matching over 7 bases. Germline CDR1 reads SGHNT; CDR2 reads YENEEA. The length of the CDR3 is 15 residues. The ends lost 1 base at V and 4 bases at J; junction bases unmatched: 4. CDR3 residues: CASSLGRAGYNEQFF. The CDR3 region has the DNA TGTGCCAGCAGCTTAGGTCGAGCGGGGTACAATGAGCAGTTCTTC.

V and J are TRBV3-1 (or the pseudogene TRBV3-2) and TRBJ2-7, with a possible D match to TRBD1 (6 bases). Germline V gives CDR1 LGHDT, CDR2 YNNKEL (reference sequence). The V end lost 0 bases, the J end lost 5 bases, and 11 bases lay between the germline ends. CDR3 length: 14 amino acids. CDR3 bases: TGTGCCAGCAGCCAAGATGGGGGCCCAGACGAGCAGTACTTC. This gives the protein CASSQDGGPDEQYF.

V usage is TRBV5-1 and J usage is TRBJ2-3; 10 nucleotides align to TRBD2. J gave up 5 bases and V 4 bases, and 7 bases lay outside the gene matches. The CDR3 is made up of 15 amino acids. The germline V gene has CDR1 SGHRS and CDR2 YFSETQ. The CDR3 coding sequence is TGCGCCAGCAGCAACAGCGGGGGGGCCGGAGATACGCAGTATTTT. It is translated as CASSNSGGAGDTQYF.

This clone appeared a single time. This chain uses TRBV5-1 with TRBJ1-6; 12 nucleotides agree with TRBD1. Trimming removed 0 bases from V and 0 bases from J; junction bases left unmatched: 10. Germline values: CDR1 SGHRS, CDR2 YFSETQ. The CDR3 is made up of 21 amino acids. CDR3 DNA sequence: TGCGCCAGCAGCTTGGCCCCGAGGGACAGGGGGCCTGGCTCCTATAATTCACCCCTCCACTTT. Its protein is CASSLAPRDRGPGSYNSPLHF. Combining the CDR3 with reference TRBV5-1 and TRBJ1-6 gives the whole variable domain KAGVTQTPRYLIKTRGQQVTLSCSPISGHRSVSWYQQTPGQGLQFLFEYFSETQRNKGNFPGRFSGRQFSNSRSEMNVSTLELGDSALYLCASSLAPRDRGPGSYNSPLHFGNGTRLTVT.

The gene calls are TRBV9 and TRBJ2-5; possible D gene TRBD2, 6 bases. The germline CDR1 and CDR2 sequences are SGDLS and YYNGEE. V was pared by 3 bases and J by 5 bases, with 11 bases between. This CDR3 region has 13 residues. CDR3 coding DNA: TGTGCCAGCAGCGCCGCGGGGTTTGAGACCCAGTACTTC. This sequence encodes CASSAAGFETQYF.

This sequence joins TRBV7-2 and TRBJ2-7; 9 nucleotides agree with TRBD2. From germline, CDR1 is SGHTA and CDR2 FQGNSA. After removal of 5 bases from V and 4 bases from J, the junction contained 12 bases not matched to a gene. The length of the CDR3 is 16 residues. CDR3 in DNA: TGTGCCAGCAGCCTTATGGGCAGCGGGGGGCCTTACGAGCAGTACGTC. Its protein product is CASSLMGSGGPYEQYV.

This clone was recorded only once. V is TRBV3-1 (or the pseudogene TRBV3-2) and J is TRBJ1-4; no firm D call. The length of the CDR3 is 16 residues. CDR1 and CDR2 from the germline V gene are LGHDT and YNNKEL (reference sequence). The V end was cut by 4 bases, the J end by 8 bases, with 20 bases between. The CDR3 reads CASSPSGAERMEKLFF. The CDR3 DNA sequence: TGTGCCAGCAGCCCTTCTGGAGCCGAAAGGATGGAAAAACTGTTTTTT.

The chain is built from TRBV6-5 and TRBJ1-4; weak D call: TRBD1 (6 bases). CDR3 size: 13 residues. Trimming took 6 bases from V and 4 from J, leaving 9 bases between them. CDR1 MNHEY and CDR2 SVGAGI come from the germline V gene. The CDR3: CASRRTVNEKLFF. The CDR3, as DNA: TGTGCCAGCAGAAGGACAGTTAATGAAAAACTGTTTTTT.

This clone was counted between two and nine times. CDR3 amino acids: CASDLDSSGNTIYF. CDR3 coding DNA: TGTGCCAGCGACTTGGACAGCTCTGGAAACACCATATATTTT. The gene calls are TRBV7-9 and TRBJ1-3, with D possibly being TRBD1 (6 bases). Trimming pared 8 bases from V and 0 bases from J, leaving 11 bases between. Germline lookup yields CDR1 SEHNR and CDR2 FQNEAQ (reference sequence). CDR3 length: 14 amino acids.

This clone has just one count. This chain links TRBV10-3 with TRBJ2-3, with D unclear. The germline V gene has CDR1 ENHRY and CDR2 SYGVKD. This CDR3 contains 13 residues. V lost 8 bases and J 1 base, leaving 10 bases between the germline ends. The CDR3 nucleotides read TGTGCCATCGGCGGATCTGGCACAGATACGCAGTATTTT. Protein: CAIGGSGTDTQYF.

This chain connects TRBV4-1 to TRBJ1-4, with TRBD1 identical over 10 bases. The CDR3 consists of 16 residues. V lost 4 bases to trimming and J lost 5 bases; unmatched junction nucleotides: 7. CDR1 and CDR2 from the germline V gene are MGHRA and YSYEKL. The CDR3, as DNA: TGCGCCAGCAGCCTGAAAGGGGGACAGGGGAATGAAAAACTGTTTTTT. This codes for CASSLKGGQGNEKLFF.

This chain uses TRBV24-1 with TRBJ1-2; D is uncertain. The CDR3 is 14 amino acids. Germline V gene data show CDR1 as KGHDR and CDR2 as SFDVKD. V lost 1 base to trimming and J lost 1 base, with 6 bases between them. The DNA for the CDR3 is TGTGCCACCAGTGATTTCCCACTTAACTATGGCTACACCTTC. This gives the protein CATSDFPLNYGYTF.

The chain combines TRBV11-3 with TRBJ2-1; 10 nucleotides agree with TRBD2. The V gene end was trimmed by 1 base and the J gene end by 2 bases; junction bases not matched to a gene: 2. CDR3 length: 16 amino acids. Germline V gene lookup returns CDR1 SGHNT and CDR2 YENEEA. The CDR3 reads CASSLGLAGAYNEQFF. For the CDR3, the DNA is TGTGCCAGCAGCTTAGGTCTAGCGGGGGCCTACAATGAGCAGTTCTTC.

A few counts support this clone. This rearrangement joins TRBV3-1 (or the pseudogene TRBV3-2) to TRBJ1-6; D not resolved. The V end was cut by 5 bases, the J end by 5 bases, with 13 bases between. Germline V gene sequence: CDR1 LGHDT, CDR2 YNNKEL (reference sequence). This CDR3 is 15 amino acids long. The chain's CDR3 is CASSNDHRDNSPLHF. Written as DNA, the CDR3 is TGTGCCAGCAGCAATGACCACAGAGATAATTCACCCCTCCACTTT.

This chain connects TRBV28 to TRBJ1-2; D is unclear. This CDR3 region has 13 residues. V was shortened by 6 bases and J by 0 bases, with 8 bases between the two germline ends. CDR1 is MDHEN, CDR2 SYDVKM, per germline. The CDR3 is CASRPGTNYGYTF. The CDR3 bases are TGTGCCAGCAGGCCGGGGACTAACTATGGCTACACCTTC.

This clone was counted a single time. The chain links TRBV13 to TRBJ1-2; the D is unclear. CDR3 size: 13 residues. Germline V gene lookup returns CDR1 PRHDT and CDR2 FYEKMQ (reference sequence). Trimming shortened V by 0 bases and J by 2 bases, and 4 bases separated the two germline ends. In DNA form, the CDR3 reads TGTGCCAGCAGCTTAGGCAGGAACTATGGCTACACCTTC. As protein: CASSLGRNYGYTF.